A single T cell receptor beta chain is shown here with its context. There is no known antigen for this receptor. Per-nucleotide qualities are absent, and no much larger clonotype sits a single base away. TCRB CDR3 sequencing used the immunoSEQ assay on genomic DNA. Concerning the study's data processing: Only a few patient CD8+ clones larger than 1% matched published virus-specific TCRB sequences when compared against them. The analyses included only productive TCRB rearrangements. A clone was defined by a unique TCRB CDR3 sequence, and clonality was computed as a productive clonality index based on Shannon entropy. The template counts of each clone relative to the total templates per sample were used to calculate repertoire overlap between two samples. A correlation with a Spearman r of around 0.6 was found between V-gene usage by flow cytometry and V-gene usage by TCRB sequencing. Sourced from immuneACCESS, this table was stored by TCRdb with only in-frame sequences that have V and J called. A share of the clones is absent; for the studies checked, an unresolved V gene accounts for under half, and the remainder has no known explanation. V, J and clone size were drawn from that table, and D and trimming were deduced from the DNA. Here the sample has tens of thousands of clones; under 85% occur a single time. The ten largest clonotypes hold approximately 15% of the sample.

The entry originates in a study of somatic mutations in cytotoxic T cells in rheumatoid arthritis (dated by TCRdb to about 2017). About the investigation overall: Patient peripheral blood (about 31 ml EDTA) was drawn right after diagnosis and before any treatment started. For 65 to 80 rheumatoid arthritis patients and 20 healthy controls, TCRB deep sequencing was carried out. Some T-cell populations stained with V beta antibodies were sorted by flow on a FACSAria II or Sony SH800 to nearly 100% purity, with sorted V beta1+ cells additionally subjected to TCRB sequencing. In newly diagnosed rheumatoid arthritis without treatment, the study examined if expanded CD8+ T-cell clones harbor somatic mutations, relying on TCRB deep sequencing to characterize clonality. Patients and controls did not essentially differ in median age, which was nearly identical between the groups.

The V end gives up 6 bases and the J end 4 bases, leaving 6 bases in the junction not matched to a gene. Reading the germline V gene gives CDR1 SNHLY and CDR2 FYNNEI. The cysteine opens and the phenylalanine closes a CDR3 of 14 amino acids. The entry retains the CDR3 DNA only, 42 bases that are in frame from base 1. Paper-wide results and their limitations: In about an eighth of the roughly 65 patients, more than 20% of CD8+ cells belonged to the largest CD8+ clone, while several identical CD8+ TCRB sequences were shared between blood and synovial fluid. The antigen targets of the expanded CD8+ clones were unknown, and absence from virus-specific databases did not rule out viral specificity. There was no significant difference in CD8+ T-cell clonality between rheumatoid arthritis patients and age-matched healthy controls. In patients, CD8+ clonality rose with age (Spearman r of about 0.51), which was not the case in healthy controls. The finding that TRBV07 was slightly underrepresented in patients was left unadjusted for multiple comparisons.

Flow cytometry confirmed the purity of CD4+ and CD8+ cells that had been isolated by positive magnetic bead selection on an AutoMACS. A TCR V beta antibody panel was used in flow cytometry to screen first for clonal expansions, which were then characterized by TCRB deep sequencing of sorted CD8+ fractions. Peripheral blood mononuclear cells were isolated by Ficoll-Paque PLUS density gradient separation. Using Nucleospin Tissue or Tissue XS kits, DNA was extracted from CD4-enriched, CD8-enriched or PBMC samples, with quantification by a Qubit 2.0 fluorometer. The source of this sequence is an adult with rheumatoid arthritis. The chain employs TRBV2 and TRBJ1-5, with TRBD1 identical over 7 junction bases. Source material: CD8+ T cells sorted from blood. This receptor has the CDR3 CASSVGQVNQPQHF. The DNA sequence reads TGTGCCAGCAGCGTCGGACAGGTAAATCAGCCCCAGCATTTT.